This T cell receptor (beta chain) was identified during a study of blood T cell repertoires in COVID-19. This CDR3 has 17 amino acids. V lost 3 bases and J 6 bases, leaving 21 bases between the germline ends. Germline CDR1 MNHEY, CDR2 SMNVEV (reference sequence). Only in-frame clones appear in the TCRdb table, and some are missing; sequencing was by immunoSEQ multiplex PCR. The repertoire includes about 220,000 clones, 84% of them detected once, and approximately 6.5% sits in the top ten. Adults between roughly 18 and 89 years of age took part from 24 US areas. This receptor was identified in a woman in her thirties or forties who had recovered from COVID-19. J is TRBJ2-1 and V is TRBV27; D possibly corresponds to TRBD2 (6 bases). The specimen was PBMCs or T cells enriched from blood (not recorded which). CDR3 sequence (DNA): TGTGCCAGCAGTTTCTCCCCGGGACTTAAACCGAGCAATGAGCAGTTCTTC. As protein: CASSFSPGLKPSNEQFF.